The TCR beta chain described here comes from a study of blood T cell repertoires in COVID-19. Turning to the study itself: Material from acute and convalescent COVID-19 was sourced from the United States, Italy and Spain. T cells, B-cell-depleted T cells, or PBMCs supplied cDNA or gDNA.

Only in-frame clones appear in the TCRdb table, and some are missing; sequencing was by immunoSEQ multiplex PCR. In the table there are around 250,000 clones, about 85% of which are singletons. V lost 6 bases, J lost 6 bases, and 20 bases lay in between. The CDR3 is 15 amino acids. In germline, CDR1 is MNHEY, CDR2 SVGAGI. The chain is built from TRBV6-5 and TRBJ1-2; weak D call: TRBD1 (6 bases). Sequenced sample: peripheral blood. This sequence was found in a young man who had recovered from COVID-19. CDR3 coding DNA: TGTGCCAGCAGCCGCCTTCTCGACAGGATTCATGGCTACACCTTC. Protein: CASSRLLDRIHGYTF.